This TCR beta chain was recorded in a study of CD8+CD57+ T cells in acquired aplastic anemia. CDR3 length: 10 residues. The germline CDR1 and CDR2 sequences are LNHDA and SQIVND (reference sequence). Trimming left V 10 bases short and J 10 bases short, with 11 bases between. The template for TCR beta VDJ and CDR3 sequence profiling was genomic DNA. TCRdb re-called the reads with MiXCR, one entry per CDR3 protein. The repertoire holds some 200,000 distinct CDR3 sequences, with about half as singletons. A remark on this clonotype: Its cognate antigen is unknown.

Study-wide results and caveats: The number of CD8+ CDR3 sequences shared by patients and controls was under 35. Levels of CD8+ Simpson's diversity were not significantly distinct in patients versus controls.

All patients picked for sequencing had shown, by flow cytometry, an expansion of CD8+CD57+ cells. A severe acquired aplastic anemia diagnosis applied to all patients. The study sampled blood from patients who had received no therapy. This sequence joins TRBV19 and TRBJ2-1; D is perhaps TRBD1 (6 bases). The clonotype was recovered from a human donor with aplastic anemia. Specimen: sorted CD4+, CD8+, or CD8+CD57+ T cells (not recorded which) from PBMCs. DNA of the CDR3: TGTGCCACCCGGGACACAGAGCAGTTCTTC. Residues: CATRDTEQFF.